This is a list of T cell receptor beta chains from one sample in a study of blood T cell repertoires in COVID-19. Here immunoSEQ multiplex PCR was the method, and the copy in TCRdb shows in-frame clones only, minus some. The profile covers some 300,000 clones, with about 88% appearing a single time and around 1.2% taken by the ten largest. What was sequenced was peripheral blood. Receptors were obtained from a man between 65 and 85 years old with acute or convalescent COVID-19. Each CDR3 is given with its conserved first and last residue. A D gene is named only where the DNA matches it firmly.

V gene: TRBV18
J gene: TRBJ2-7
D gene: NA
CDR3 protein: CASSPQRRGHEQYF

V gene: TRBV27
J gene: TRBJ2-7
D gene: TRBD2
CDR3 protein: CASSLGTSGGLRRQYF

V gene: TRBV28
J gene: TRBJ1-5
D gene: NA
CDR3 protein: CASARGRGRNQPQHF

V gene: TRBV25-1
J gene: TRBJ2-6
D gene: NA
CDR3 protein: CASSGASGANVLTF

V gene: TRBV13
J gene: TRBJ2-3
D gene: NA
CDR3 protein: CASTNTQGFGVQYF

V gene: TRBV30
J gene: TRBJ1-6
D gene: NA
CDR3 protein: CAWSSGLNSPLHF

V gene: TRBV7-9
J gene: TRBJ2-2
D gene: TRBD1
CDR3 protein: CASRSDRAGTGELFF

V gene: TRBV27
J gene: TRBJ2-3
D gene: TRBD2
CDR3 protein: CASSRLAVRSTDTQYF

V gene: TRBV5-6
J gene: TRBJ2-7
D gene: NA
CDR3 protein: CASSFPGSYEQYF

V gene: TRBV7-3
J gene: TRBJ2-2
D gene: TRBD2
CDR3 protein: CASSAGRSTGELFF

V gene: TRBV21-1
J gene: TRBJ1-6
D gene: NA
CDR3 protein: CASSAPGGARVPSPLHF

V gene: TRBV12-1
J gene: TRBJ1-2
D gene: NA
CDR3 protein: CASSETGGSLNYGYTF

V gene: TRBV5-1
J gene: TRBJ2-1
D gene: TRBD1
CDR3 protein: CASSLAGTGVYEQFF

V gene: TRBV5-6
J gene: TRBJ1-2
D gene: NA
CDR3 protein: CASKTDVEYGYTF

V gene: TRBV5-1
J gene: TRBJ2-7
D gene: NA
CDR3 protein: CASSQSDSTSRYEQYF

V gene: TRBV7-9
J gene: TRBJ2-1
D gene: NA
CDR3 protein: CASSLGAGPEQFF